The present T cell receptor beta chain was sequenced within a study of T cells after yellow fever vaccination. About the study: The fractions with low cell numbers were processed using SMART-Seq v4 Ultra Low Input.

This clonotype was seen a few times. The antigen remains unidentified. TCRdb ran MiXCR on the 5' RACE reads and lists one entry per CDR3 protein. The sample yields 340,000 or so distinct CDR3 sequences, about 12% seen once. Germline values: CDR1 SEHNR, CDR2 FQNEAQ (reference sequence). The CDR3 runs 14 residues. The V and J ends lost 5 bases and 1 base respectively, with 11 bases between them. Study findings and constraints: The study found a weaker secondary response that peaked faster, day 5 versus 15. Contaminants from the bulk population, in the form of abundant clonotypes, could be found in FACS-sorted repertoires.

The receptor's source is a man younger than 30 who received the YFV17D yellow fever vaccine. The sequenced sample was CD4+ T cells sorted from PBMCs, obtained 15 days after the yellow fever booster vaccination. The genes are TRBV7-9 and TRBJ1-2; D gene uncertain. CDR3 residues: CASSAGVHNYGYTF. The CDR3 bases are TGTGCCAGCAGCGCGGGCGTACATAACTATGGCTACACCTTC.